What follows are 16 T cell receptor beta chains derived from one specimen sequenced in a study of T cells in Graves' hyperthyroidism and ophthalmopathy. Using RNA transcripts as the source, TCR beta CDR3 regions were amplified. First-round RT-PCR targeting the TCR CDR3 was performed with the HTBI primer set. MiXCR was run by TCRdb on the multiplex PCR reads, yielding one entry per CDR3 protein. Among under 650,000 distinct CDR3 sequences listed, roughly 16% were seen once. The material sequenced was blood. The receptors stem from a woman younger than 45 with Graves' hyperthyroidism.

V usage is TRBV7-2 and J usage is TRBJ1-5; 9 bases are shared with TRBD1. Germline V lookup: CDR1 SGHTA, CDR2 FQGNSA. Trimming cost V 3 bases and J 0 bases; bases outside gene matches: 9. This CDR3 spans 18 amino acids. The CDR3 coding sequence is TGTGCCAGCAGCTTCGGGACAGGGATAAAGGATAGCAATCAGCCCCAGCATTTT. This codes for CASSFGTGIKDSNQPQHF.

The rearrangement uses TRBV9 and TRBJ2-7; 7 nucleotides align to TRBD1. CDR1 and CDR2 (germline): SGDLS, YYNGEE. The V and J ends lost 3 bases and 6 bases, in that order; junction bases with no gene match: 6. This CDR3 is 13 amino acids long. The CDR3 protein is CASSDQRGREQYF. CDR3 bases: TGTGCCAGCAGCGACCAAAGGGGGCGCGAGCAGTACTTC.

V is TRBV5-1 and J is TRBJ1-4, with 7 bases lining up with TRBD1. CDR3 length: 14 residues. The V segment lost 0 bases and the J segment 7 bases; nucleotides outside the gene matches: 3. Germline V CDR1 and CDR2: SGHRS, YFSETQ. DNA for the CDR3: TGCGCCAGCAGCTTGGACAGGGGTGGTGAAAAACTGTTTTTT. This encodes CASSLDRGGEKLFF.

Concerning this clonotype itself: A much larger clone differs from this one at a single base, so this may be a read error. This chain joins TRBV10-3 and TRBJ2-5; no clear D gene. The length of the CDR3 is 13 residues. Trimming took 2 bases from V and 6 from J, leaving 10 bases between them. Germline V gives CDR1 ENHRY, CDR2 SYGVKD. CDR3 region: CAISEPLGKTQYF. As DNA, the CDR3 is TGTGCCATCAGTGAGCCCCTGGGGAAGACCCAGTACTTC.

This chain links TRBV28 with TRBJ2-2, with 16 bases aligning to TRBD2. The V gene's germline CDR1 is MDHEN and CDR2 SYDVKM. V was pared by 6 bases and J by 3 bases, with 7 bases of the junction left unmatched. This CDR3 contains 18 residues. The CDR3 sequence: CASSRGLAGGGDTGELFF. DNA of the CDR3: TGTGCCAGCAGCAGGGGACTAGCGGGAGGGGGGGACACCGGGGAGCTGTTTTTT.

This chain joins TRBV7-9 and TRBJ2-1; TRBD1 matches at 8 bases. The CDR3 has 14 residues. The germline V gene has CDR1 SEHNR and CDR2 FQNEAQ (reference sequence). V trimming: 4 bases; J trimming: 9 bases; junction bases outside the gene matches: 8. The CDR3 here is CASSSGQGFGEQFF. As DNA, the CDR3 is TGTGCCAGCAGCTCCGGACAGGGTTTCGGTGAGCAGTTCTTC.

The chain employs TRBV29-1 and TRBJ2-7, with TRBD1 identical over 10 bases. V lost 3 bases, J lost 6 bases, and 5 bases stayed unmatched. CDR3 length equals 13 residues. The germline gives CDR1 SQVTM, CDR2 ANQGSEA. CDR3 loop: CSVERQGAGEQYF. CDR3 in DNA: TGCAGCGTTGAGCGACAGGGGGCGGGCGAGCAGTACTTC.

This clonotype has just a few counts. This chain uses TRBV6-1 with TRBJ2-7; no reliable D call. Trimming stripped 10 bases from V and 1 base from J, with 14 bases between. Germline loops: CDR1 MNHNS, CDR2 SASEGT. This CDR3 spans 13 amino acids. The CDR3 DNA is TGTGCCACCCATACACAAGGGTCCTACGAGCAGTACTTC. Translated: CATHTQGSYEQYF.

This clonotype occurred many times. V and J are TRBV28 and TRBJ1-1; D not certain. Germline CDR1 and CDR2: MDHEN and SYDVKM. The CDR3 runs to 13 residues. Trimming left V 5 bases short and J 6 bases short, with 13 bases between. CDR3 nucleotide sequence: TGTGCCAGCAGTACCCGCCGGTCGGCTGAAGCTTTCTTT. This encodes CASSTRRSAEAFF.

This chain connects TRBV6-2 or TRBV6-3 to TRBJ2-7; possibly TRBD2 for D (5 bases). CDR1 is MNHEY, CDR2 SVGEGT, per germline. The CDR3 sequence is 13 residues long. Trimming took 0 bases from V and 6 from J, leaving 9 bases between them. The DNA of the CDR3 is TGTGCCAGCAGTTACTCGTCCCGGGGCGAGCAGTACTTC. Its protein is CASSYSSRGEQYF.

Ten or more counts support this clonotype. The chain carries TRBV12-3 or TRBV12-4 and TRBJ2-4; the D gene is possibly TRBD1 (6 bases). Deletions cut 3 bases from V and 1 base from J, with 13 bases between. The CDR3 consists of 16 residues. CDR3 sequence reads: CASSFPPGDAKNIQYF. Here the CDR3 DNA reads TGTGCCAGCAGTTTCCCGCCAGGGGACGCCAAAAACATTCAGTACTTC.

This clonotype was seen repeatedly, ten times or more. This rearrangement joins TRBV28 to TRBJ1-1; D gene uncertain. CDR1 MDHEN and CDR2 SYDVKM come from the germline V gene. The ends were cut back, 6 bases at V and 4 bases at J, with 9 bases in the middle. The CDR3 has 12 residues. The CDR3 DNA is TGTGCCAGCAGCCCGCCCCTCACTGAAGCTTTCTTT. This codes for CASSPPLTEAFF. The whole variable domain, filled in from reference TRBV28 and TRBJ1-1, reads DVKVTQSSRYLVKRTGEKVFLECVQDMDHENMFWYRQDPGLGLRLIYFSYDVKMKEKGDIPEGYSVSREKKERFSLILESASTNQTSMYLCASSPPLTEAFFGQGTRLTVV.

The sample holds a few counts of this clonotype. V and J are TRBV20-1 and TRBJ1-5; 9 bases map to TRBD1. Germline V gene lookup returns CDR1 DFQATT and CDR2 SNEGSKA (reference sequence). The CDR3 totals 16 residues. The J segment lost 5 bases and the V segment lost 4 bases, leaving 12 bases of the junction unmatched. CDR3 bases: TGCAGTGCTATTCCCTACGTTGGACAGGGGTATCAGCCCCAGCATTTT. Its translation: CSAIPYVGQGYQPQHF.

This clonotype appeared many times. The CDR3 loop reads CASSLDGGSSTDTQYF. The CDR3 DNA reads as TGTGCCAGCAGTTTGGACGGCGGGAGCAGCACAGATACGCAGTATTTT. The rearrangement links TRBV28 to TRBJ2-3, with 7 bases fitting TRBD2. Germline V gives CDR1 MDHEN, CDR2 SYDVKM. The J segment lost 0 bases and the V segment lost 3 bases, leaving 6 bases of the junction unmatched. This CDR3 comprises 16 residues. Looking up the rest from reference TRBV28 and TRBJ2-3 gives the full variable domain: DVKVTQSSRYLVKRTGEKVFLECVQDMDHENMFWYRQDPGLGLRLIYFSYDVKMKEKGDIPEGYSVSREKKERFSLILESASTNQTSMYLCASSLDGGSSTDTQYFGPGTRLTVL.

In this sample, this clonotype turned up many times. This chain connects TRBV5-5 to TRBJ1-1, with D unresolved. V lost 0 bases, J lost 3 bases, and 12 bases lay in between. The germline V gene has CDR1 SGHKS and CDR2 YYEKEE (reference sequence). CDR3 length: 15 residues. The CDR3 sequence is CASSLVSVRYTEAFF. In DNA, the CDR3 is TGTGCCAGCAGCTTGGTTAGCGTCCGATACACTGAAGCTTTCTTT.

V usage is TRBV9 and J usage is TRBJ1-4, with 8 bases matching TRBD1. Germline CDR1 and CDR2: SGDLS and YYNGEE. The V and J ends lost 3 bases and 0 bases, in that order; junction bases with no gene match: 10. This CDR3 has 18 residues. The CDR3 spells CASSDTPGQDATNEKLFF. For the CDR3, the DNA is TGTGCCAGCAGCGATACCCCGGGACAGGATGCAACTAATGAAAAACTGTTTTTT.